This T cell receptor beta chain derives from a study of cytomegalovirus exposure and HLA in healthy donors. Use of 60 Vbeta and 13 Jbeta primers characterized the PCR. The method was immunoSEQ multiplex PCR; TCRdb's version includes in-frame clones alone and lacks a portion of them. Among 160,000 or so clones listed, 84% were seen once. Study results and limitations: The presence/absence work took it that sequencing depth was about the same across donors.

For this clone: No antigen is known for it.

This clonotype was sampled from a man aged 25 to 40 in good health and CMV-seronegative. The source material was PBMCs.

CDR3 DNA: TGCGCCAGCAGCTTAAGTAAATTGGGAGGACTAGCTCTCTACGAGCAGTACTTC. The encoded protein is CASSLSKLGGLALYEQYF. V and J are TRBV5-1 and TRBJ2-7, with 8 positions matching TRBD2. Germline V lookup: CDR1 SGHRS, CDR2 YFSETQ. The ends lost 2 bases at V and 3 bases at J; junction bases unmatched: 16. The CDR3 covers 18 residues. Full variable domain (rest looked up from reference TRBV5-1 and TRBJ2-7): KAGVTQTPRYLIKTRGQQVTLSCSPISGHRSVSWYQQTPGQGLQFLFEYFSETQRNKGNFPGRFSGRQFSNSRSEMNVSTLELGDSALYLCASSLSKLGGLALYEQYFGPGTRLTVT.